Each of the 25 T cell receptor beta chains below was sequenced from the same sample in a study of long-term antiretroviral therapy in people with HIV. The libraries were made with immunoSEQ v3.0 at survey level. TCRdb keeps only in-frame clones here, not all; method: immunoSEQ multiplex PCR. The data contain 25,000 to 35,000 clones, roughly 83% of them singletons. Sequencing used unsorted PBMCs, obtained nearly 2.9 years after starting antiretroviral therapy. The receptors were gathered from a man aged 25-45 years with HIV.

The J gene is TRBJ2-7, the V gene TRBV7-2; 8 bases are shared with TRBD2. There are 14 residues in the CDR3. The trim removed 5 bases at V and 4 bases at J, leaving 7 bases unmatched. Germline lookup yields CDR1 SGHTA and CDR2 FQGNSA. The CDR3, as DNA: TGTGCCAGCAGCCCAACTAGCGGTACTTACGAGCAGTACTTC. This gives the protein CASSPTSGTYEQYF. Using reference TRBV7-2 and TRBJ2-7 for the parts outside the CDR3, the full variable domain is GAGVSQSPSNKVTEKGKDVELRCDPISGHTALYWYRQSLGQGLEFLIYFQGNSAPDKSGLPSDRFSAERTGGSVSTLTIQRTQQEDSAVYLCASSPTSGTYEQYFGPGTRLTVT.

The J gene is TRBJ2-5, the V gene TRBV11-3; 8 bases align to TRBD2. Looked up from germline, CDR1 is SGHNT and CDR2 is YENEEA. V shed 1 base and J 0 bases; nucleotides not matched to a gene: 4. The CDR3 is made up of 16 amino acids. CDR3 DNA sequence: TGTGCCAGCAGCTTAGGGCGGGGGGCGGACCAAGAGACCCAGTACTTC. The encoded protein is CASSLGRGADQETQYF.

The chain couples TRBV2 to TRBJ2-5, with D possibly matching TRBD2 (5 bases). The CDR3 is 13 amino acids. Germline loops: CDR1 SNHLY, CDR2 FYNNEI. The V end lost 6 bases, the J end lost 5 bases, and 13 bases lay between the germline ends. Written as DNA, the CDR3 is TGTGCCAGCAGGAAGGCGGGTCGGGAGACCCAGTACTTC. It yields the protein CASRKAGRETQYF.

The J gene is TRBJ2-3, the V gene TRBV7-2; D ambiguous. The V gene's germline CDR1 is SGHTA and CDR2 FQGNSA. V lost 6 bases and J lost 4, with 11 bases in between. This CDR3 is built from 13 residues. The CDR3 region is CASRKGVSDTQYF. As DNA, the CDR3 is TGTGCCAGCAGGAAAGGAGTCTCAGATACGCAGTATTTT.

This clone has more than one count but fewer than ten. The chain carries TRBV9 and TRBJ1-2, with a tentative D call TRBD1 (6 bases). V was pared by 1 base and J by 8 bases, with 9 bases between. This CDR3 is 12 amino acids long. Germline V gene data show CDR1 as SGDLS and CDR2 as YYNGEE. The CDR3 DNA reads as TGTGCCAGCAGCGTACAGGGGTGGGGCTACACCTTC. It specifies CASSVQGWGYTF.

The chain couples TRBV5-1 to TRBJ2-5; D call uncertain. Trimming cost V 0 bases and J 5 bases, with 8 bases left between them. This CDR3 spans 13 amino acids. The germline V gene has CDR1 SGHRS and CDR2 YFSETQ. In nucleotides, the CDR3 is TGCGCCAGCAGCTTGGGGTCAGGTGAGACCCAGTACTTC. As protein: CASSLGSGETQYF.

This chain joins TRBV15 and TRBJ1-1, with D unresolved. V lost 1 base, J lost 4 bases, and 13 bases lay in between. Germline loops: CDR1 LNHNV, CDR2 YYDKDF (reference sequence). The CDR3 runs 15 residues. CDR3 coding DNA: TGTGCCACCAGCAGAGGAGGTTATGTTGGCACTGAAGCTTTCTTT. Translated: CATSRGGYVGTEAFF.

V usage is TRBV6-1 and J usage is TRBJ1-1; the D gene is possibly TRBD1 (5 bases). The CDR3 loop spans 13 amino acids. The germline gives CDR1 MNHNS, CDR2 SASEGT. V lost 3 bases to trimming and J lost 3 bases, with 8 bases between them. The DNA of the CDR3 is TGTGCCAGCAGTGATGAGGGGCACACTGAAGCTTTCTTT. Amino acid sequence: CASSDEGHTEAFF.

This sequence joins TRBV7-9 and TRBJ1-1, with D uncertain. CDR1 and CDR2 (germline): SEHNR, FQNEAQ (reference sequence). V lost 4 bases to trimming and J lost 3 bases, with 6 bases between them. The CDR3 sequence is 12 residues long. The CDR3 spells CASSSGHTEAFF. The CDR3, as DNA: TGTGCCAGCAGCTCCGGTCACACTGAAGCTTTCTTT.

This sequence joins TRBV5-1 and TRBJ2-1; D not certain. The CDR3 is 13 amino acids. Germline V gene data show CDR1 as SGHRS and CDR2 as YFSETQ. Trimming stripped 2 bases from V and 6 bases from J, with 9 bases between. In DNA, the CDR3 is TGCGCCAGCAGCTTAAGGCAGCTCAATGAGCAGTTCTTC. It codes for CASSLRQLNEQFF.

This chain connects TRBV7-2 to TRBJ2-5; D is undetermined. Trimming took off 5 bases at V and 1 base at J, with 17 bases between the two ends. The CDR3 extends over 16 amino acids. CDR1 and CDR2 from the germline V gene are SGHTA and FQGNSA. CDR3 region: CASSPAPPGAQETQYF. In DNA form, the CDR3 reads TGTGCCAGCAGCCCCGCCCCACCAGGTGCCCAAGAGACCCAGTACTTC.

The chain joins TRBV4-2 to TRBJ2-5; possible D gene TRBD2, 7 bases. Germline V gene lookup returns CDR1 LGHNA and CDR2 YNFKEQ. V shed 4 bases and J shed 1 base, with 16 bases lying between them. The CDR3 is 16 amino acids. The CDR3 region has the DNA TGTGCCAGCAGCCCTCTAGGGGGGGGCCCCCAAGAGACCCAGTACTTC. It yields the protein CASSPLGGGPQETQYF.

The chain uses TRBV4-1 and TRBJ2-1; no firm D call. The CDR3 consists of 15 residues. Germline CDR1 is MGHRA and CDR2 is YSYEKL. Trimming left V 0 bases short and J 6 bases short, with 12 bases between. CDR3 sequence: CASSQEGYSSNEQFF. CDR3 bases: TGCGCCAGCAGCCAAGAAGGATACAGTTCCAATGAGCAGTTCTTC.

This clone was observed a few times. The chain carries TRBV11-2 and TRBJ2-1; perhaps D is TRBD1 or TRBD2 (5 bases each). Trimming cost V 5 bases and J 0 bases, with 11 bases left between them. This CDR3 is 15 amino acids long. The germline V gene encodes CDR1 SGHAT and CDR2 FQNNGV. The CDR3 sequence: CASSPGTLSYNEQFF. The CDR3 DNA reads as TGTGCCAGCAGCCCGGGGACCCTCTCCTACAATGAGCAGTTCTTC.

The CDR3 nucleotides read TGTGCCAGCAGAAGACTAGCGGGAGGGGAGACCCAGTACTTC. Protein: CASRRLAGGETQYF. The chain links TRBV27 to TRBJ2-5; TRBD2 aligns across 14 bases. The J segment lost 5 bases and the V segment lost 6 bases, leaving 2 bases of the junction unmatched. CDR1 and CDR2 from the germline V gene are MNHEY and SMNVEV (reference sequence). This CDR3 spans 14 amino acids.

The chain recombines TRBV6-1 with TRBJ1-5; 7 nucleotides agree with TRBD1. There are 13 residues in the CDR3. Germline-derived CDR1 and CDR2 are MNHNS and SASEGT. The V and J ends lost 2 bases and 7 bases, in that order; junction bases with no gene match: 2. CDR3 coding DNA: TGTGCCAGCAGTGAAAGGACAGGCCAGCCCCAGCATTTT. Translated: CASSERTGQPQHF.

This chain uses TRBV5-4 with TRBJ2-7; a possible D gene is TRBD1 (6 bases). The germline V gene has CDR1 SGHNT and CDR2 YYREEE (reference sequence). This CDR3 region has 13 residues. V was pared by 0 bases and J by 9 bases, with 13 bases between. For the CDR3, the DNA is TGTGCCAGCAGCTTGGCCGAGGGGGTGGCGCAGTACTTC. Amino acid sequence: CASSLAEGVAQYF. Full variable domain (remainder filled in from reference TRBV5-4 and TRBJ2-7): ETGVTQSPTHLIKTRGQQVTLRCSSQSGHNTVSWYQQALGQGPQFIFQYYREEENGRGNFPPRFSGLQFPNYSSELNVNALELDDSALYLCASSLAEGVAQYFGPGTRLTVT.

The table lists this clone with a count of one. The rearrangement links TRBV28 to TRBJ1-1, with TRBD1 as a possible D gene (5 bases). The CDR3 runs to 15 residues. V lost 7 bases to trimming and J lost 0 bases, with 15 bases between them. CDR1 MDHEN and CDR2 SYDVKM come from the germline V gene. The CDR3 spells CASTQGRSMNTEAFF. The CDR3 DNA reads as TGTGCCAGCACTCAGGGCCGTTCTATGAACACTGAAGCTTTCTTT.

The gene calls are TRBV4-1 and TRBJ2-4, with 10 positions matching TRBD2. The germline V gene has CDR1 MGHRA and CDR2 YSYEKL. J lost 0 bases, V lost 5 bases, and 16 bases had no gene match. The CDR3 is made up of 20 amino acids. CDR3 sequence: CASSLMLAGGDTLAKNIQYF. DNA for the CDR3: TGCGCCAGCAGCTTAATGTTAGCGGGGGGCGACACTCTAGCCAAAAACATTCAGTACTTC.

V gene TRBV5-4 combines with J gene TRBJ2-7; either TRBD1 or TRBD2 may fit D (5 bases each). The V end lost 3 bases, the J end lost 2 bases, and 12 bases lay between the germline ends. Per germline, CDR1 SGHNT and CDR2 YYREEE (reference sequence). This CDR3 contains 14 residues. CDR3 in DNA: TGTGCCAGCAGCTCTGGGACCCGGGCCTACGAGCAGTACTTC. This translates into CASSSGTRAYEQYF.

CDR3 in amino acids: CASKRGEAGGQETQYF. For the CDR3, the DNA is TGTGCCAGTAAAAGGGGTGAGGCAGGGGGCCAAGAGACCCAGTACTTC. J is TRBJ2-5 and V is TRBV19; 7 bases are a match to TRBD1. The germline V gene encodes CDR1 LNHDA and CDR2 SQIVND (reference sequence). CDR3 length: 16 amino acids. V lost 7 bases and J lost 1; bases outside the gene matches: 12.

This clone has a handful of counts. This CDR3 is CASSLFQGSGYTF. CDR3 coding DNA: TGTGCCAGCAGTTTATTTCAGGGGTCGGGCTACACCTTC. This chain links TRBV27 with TRBJ1-2; TRBD1 might be the D (6 bases). V dropped 1 base and J dropped 8 bases, with 11 bases sitting between them. Germline CDR1 reads MNHEY; CDR2 reads SMNVEV (reference sequence). This CDR3 is built from 13 residues.

The V gene is TRBV7-2, the J gene TRBJ2-7, with 11 bases that match TRBD2. The CDR3 extends over 17 amino acids. Trimming removed 1 base from V and 4 bases from J; junction bases left unmatched: 9. CDR1 is SGHTA and CDR2 is FQGNSA in the germline V gene. The CDR3 DNA is TGTGCCAGCAGCTTAGGACCCATAGCGGGAGGGAGTTACGAGCAGTACTTC. Translated: CASSLGPIAGGSYEQYF.

This clone qualifies as medium-sized (0.01 to 0.1%). The V and J genes are TRBV7-9 and TRBJ2-7; maybe TRBD2 (5 bases). The germline V gene has CDR1 SEHNR and CDR2 FQNEAQ (reference sequence). The CDR3 covers 13 residues. Deletions cut 8 bases from V and 1 base from J, with 12 bases between. CDR3 sequence reads: CASEGIGSYEQYF. CDR3 bases: TGTGCCAGCGAGGGCATTGGGTCCTACGAGCAGTACTTC.

This clone was seen a single time. The chain links TRBV7-9 to TRBJ1-4; 7 bases match TRBD1. Trimming cost V 5 bases and J 3 bases; bases outside gene matches: 15. The CDR3 contains 18 residues. Germline loops: CDR1 SEHNR, CDR2 FQNEAQ (reference sequence). DNA for the CDR3: TGTGCCAGCAGCCCAGGGGTCGACAGGGCTGGGGCTAATGAAAAACTGTTTTTT. Residues: CASSPGVDRAGANEKLFF.